This section outlines one TCR beta chain sequence together with its context. Which antigen it targets is not known. No base quality information exists; no much larger clone differs at one position. The immunoSEQ Assay, a bias-controlled multiplex PCR, was used to amplify TCRbeta CDR3 regions from genomic DNA. Per the source publication's procedure: The number of nucleated cells in each sample was estimated from the amplification of reference gene primers within the assay. To quantify the absolute abundance of each unique TCRbeta CDR3 rearrangement, sequence reads were collapsed and filtered. For each sample, productive Simpson clonality was calculated by taking the square root of Simpson's diversity index across productive rearrangements. TCRdb stores this immuneACCESS table with in-frame sequences only. Part of the clones is absent; in the studies checked, under half of the shortfall reflects unresolved V genes, and no reason is known for the rest. That table furnishes V, J and clone size, whereas the DNA furnished D and trimming. The sample profile shows 250,000 to 350,000 clones; approximately 90% of them were found once. About 9.4% of the sample belongs to the ten largest clones.

This sample stems from a study of blood T cell repertoires in COVID-19 (dated by TCRdb to 2018 to 2020). Study-wide context: Collaborator samples came from the United States, Italy and Spain and covered acute and convalescent phases of COVID-19. A freely available public database, intended as a resource for researchers studying the immune response to SARS-CoV-2, is where the repertoires were released. The samples were drawn from the first 160 participants of the ongoing ImmuneRACE study and from 950 to 1,500 subjects provided by 6 global collaborators. A de-identified subject ID, COVID-19 status, age in years and sex were almost always included in the sample metadata. Where available, HLA class I and class II types were obtained from metadata supplied by the sample provider rather than from assay-based typing. The prospective study material was composed of cDNA or gDNA derived from T cells, B-cell-depleted T cells, or PBMCs. Deeply sampled blood TCRbeta repertoires from subjects exposed to, actively infected with, or recovered from COVID-19 were included in the dataset. Beyond this particular receptor, the publication reports: How much clinical and demographic metadata was included differed by source and by participant, and the metadata was provided uncurated.

In the prospective study, participants were roughly 18 to 100 years old, resided in about two dozen geographic areas of the United States, and were enrolled through a virtual design. In the prospective study, participants were assigned to cohorts based on the clinical history participants reported in a screening survey and a study questionnaire. Recovered participants in ImmuneRACE Cohort 3 were defined by two consecutive negative NP/OP PCR tests, clearance by a healthcare professional, or resolution of symptoms. Mobile phlebotomists in the prospective study collected whole blood, serum and a nasopharyngeal or oropharyngeal swab from every participant. Participants in the prospective study had the option to provide additional blood draws and questionnaires over an approximately 2-month period. Prospective study blood samples were shipped either frozen or at room temperature before DNA extraction.

The source material was PBMCs or T cells enriched from blood (not recorded which). This sequence was found in a woman in her late teens or twenties who had recovered from COVID-19.

The CDR3 protein sequence reads: CASSQDKGVGTDTQYF. The nucleotide sequence is given as TGCGCCAGCAGCCAAGATAAGGGGGTTGGCACAGATACGCAGTATTTT. The sequence joins TRBV4-1 to TRBJ2-3, with TRBD1 tentatively as D gene (6 bases match). From the cysteine up to the phenylalanine, the CDR3 has a length of 16 residues. Only CDR3 DNA is held: 48 bases, read in frame from base 1. The germline V gene supplies CDR1 MGHRA and CDR2 YSYEKL. V gives up 0 bases and J gives up 1 base, and the segment between their germline ends measures 11 bases.